This T cell receptor (beta chain) derives from a study of blood T cell repertoires in COVID-19 (dated by TCRdb to the early 2020s). With regard to the full study: The collaborator samples originated in the United States, Italy and Spain and spanned the acute and convalescent phases of COVID-19. The material from the prospective study consisted of cDNA or gDNA derived from T cells, B-cell-depleted T cells, or PBMCs. The samples were drawn from two sources: the first 160 participants of the ongoing ImmuneRACE study, and 1,000 to 1,500 subjects contributed by 6 global collaborators. Nearly every sample came with metadata listing a de-identified subject ID, COVID-19 status, age in years and sex. Subjects who had been exposed to COVID-19, were actively infected with it, or had recovered from it provided the deeply sampled blood TCRbeta repertoires that made up the dataset. A freely available public database, intended as a resource for researchers studying the immune response to SARS-CoV-2, is where the repertoires were released. Where available, HLA class I and class II types were obtained from metadata supplied by the sample provider rather than from assay-based typing. Overall results and qualifications from the work: The quantity of clinical and demographic metadata differed by source and by participant and was supplied without curation.

The immunoSEQ Assay, a bias-controlled multiplex PCR, was used to amplify TCRbeta CDR3 regions from genomic DNA. The source study handled its data this way. Within the assay, amplification of reference gene primers was used to estimate how many nucleated cells each sample contained. To quantify the absolute abundance of each unique TCRbeta CDR3 rearrangement, sequence reads were collapsed and filtered. For each sample, productive Simpson clonality was calculated as the square root of Simpson's diversity index across productive rearrangements. Not all clones reach the TCRdb copy of this immuneACCESS table, which keeps in-frame sequences only. Checked studies attribute under half of the gap to unresolved V genes and leave the rest unexplained. D and trimming come from the DNA, and the V and J calls and clone size come from that table. Here the sample has roughly 500,000 clones; over 75% occur a single time. The ten largest clones add up to 3% to 4% of the sample.

Each collaborating institution followed its own protocols to collect whole blood in K2EDTA tubes. For TCRbeta analysis, collaborator samples were shipped as frozen whole blood, as isolated PBMCs, or as DNA extracted from either sample type. Relative to germline, V is 2 bases shorter and J is 7 bases shorter, with 8 bases between their ends. Taken from the germline V gene, the CDR1 and CDR2 loops are SGHNT and YENEEA. The CDR3 covers 13 residues, taking in both the cysteine and the phenylalanine. The read is trimmed to its CDR3 DNA, 39 bases read in frame from base 1. As for this clone: The antigen it binds to is not known. No quality values exist for individual bases; no much larger clone is one base distant.

The clonotype was recovered from a human donor in a cohort sampled during active COVID-19. Sequences were obtained from peripheral blood. The rearrangement combines TRBV11-3 with TRBJ2-2; the best D guess is TRBD2, with 6 bases matching. The nucleotides read TGTGCCAGCAGCTTATTGGAGGGCGGGGAGCTGTTTTTT. It codes for CASSLLEGGELFF. Supplemented by the reference TRBV11-3 and TRBJ2-2 proteins around the CDR3, the complete variable domain is EAGVVQSPRYKIIEKKQPVAFWCNPISGHNTLYWYLQNLGQGPELLIRYENEEAVDDSQLPKDRFSAERLKGVDSTLKIQPAELGDSAVYLCASSLLEGGELFFGEGSRLTVL.